The next 2 T cell receptor beta chains were all read from a single sample in a study of early T cells in non-severe SARS-CoV-2 infection. Each CDR3 protein gets one entry after TCRdb re-called the 5' RACE reads with MiXCR. Of about 110,000 distinct CDR3 sequences in the sample, around 10% were seen once. The sample taken for sequencing was whole blood. These TCRs come from an adult who was a healthcare worker with PCR-confirmed SARS-CoV-2 infection or an uninfected control (not recorded which).

This clonotype has at least ten counts. This rearrangement joins TRBV3-1 to TRBJ2-2; D gene ambiguous. Germline V lookup: CDR1 LGHDT, CDR2 YNNKEL (reference sequence). The CDR3 is 13 residues long. V lost 4 bases and J lost 6, with 9 bases in between. The CDR3 loop reads CASSPRYSGELFF. The CDR3 bases are TGTGCCAGCAGCCCAAGATATTCCGGGGAGCTGTTTTTT. Full variable domain (rest looked up from reference TRBV3-1 and TRBJ2-2): DTAVSQTPKYLVTQMGNDKSIKCEQNLGHDTMYWYKQDSKKFLKIMFSYNNKELIINETVPNRFSPKSPDKAHLNLHINSLELGDSAVYFCASSPRYSGELFFGEGSRLTVL.

This clonotype has a handful of counts. The rearrangement joins TRBV15 to TRBJ2-2; D possibly uses TRBD1 or TRBD2 (5 bases each). V dropped 9 bases and J dropped 2 bases, with 16 bases sitting between them. CDR1 LNHNV and CDR2 YYDKDF come from the germline V gene (reference sequence). The CDR3 runs to 15 residues. The CDR3 DNA is TGTGCCACAATTCAAGGGACGGAAAACACCGGGGAGCTGTTTTTT. Translated, it gives CATIQGTENTGELFF.